These 23 T cell receptor beta chains came from one sample sequenced in a study of radiation and T cells in renal cell carcinoma. Regarding treatment: 15 Gy SBRT to primary tumor, nephrectomy 4 weeks later. Some clones are missing from TCRdb's copy, which holds only in-frame ones; the method was immunoSEQ multiplex PCR. Among about 24,000 clones listed, around 46% were seen once. The sample was tumor tissue, taken from a patient whose treatment included radiotherapy and nephrectomy. The receptors here all came from a woman between 45 and 60 years old with renal cell carcinoma.

The J gene is TRBJ1-2, the V gene TRBV25-1; a possible D gene is TRBD1 (5 bases). The germline gives CDR1 MGHDK, CDR2 SYGVNS. Trimming took off 2 bases at V and 0 bases at J, with 10 bases between the two ends. The CDR3 runs to 15 residues. The CDR3 spells CASSEEGVANYGYTF. The CDR3 coding sequence is TGTGCCAGCAGTGAAGAAGGGGTAGCTAACTATGGCTACACCTTC.

The chain links TRBV6-5 to TRBJ1-2; D is possibly TRBD1 (6 bases). The V gene lost 5 bases and the J gene lost 4 bases, with 14 bases spanning the gap. Germline V CDR1 and CDR2: MNHEY, SVGAGI. The CDR3 has 14 residues. The CDR3 DNA is TGTGCCAGCAGTCCCCAAGGGGGGGCCTATGGCTACACCTTC. Amino acids: CASSPQGGAYGYTF.

The chain combines TRBV6-5 with TRBJ1-3; D is unclear. Germline values: CDR1 MNHEY, CDR2 SVGAGI. With 7 bases removed from V and 0 bases from J, the gap between germline ends came to 10 bases. There are 14 residues in the CDR3. CDR3 protein: CASTAASSGNTIYF. The CDR3 DNA follows: TGTGCCAGCACGGCTGCGAGCTCTGGAAACACCATATATTTT.

By sample share, this clone is large. The chain has TRBV7-3 and TRBJ2-1; 9 nucleotides line up with TRBD1. Trimming at V came to 1 base and at J to 6 bases, leaving 7 bases not matched to a gene. Germline-derived CDR1 and CDR2 are SGHTA and FQGTGA. This CDR3 comprises 16 residues. The CDR3 sequence: CASSLMGGQGLNEQFF. The DNA for the CDR3 is TGTGCCAGCAGCTTAATGGGGGGACAGGGACTCAATGAGCAGTTCTTC.

This clone was observed a single time. The chain employs TRBV4-1 and TRBJ1-2, with 12 nucleotides matching TRBD1. Trimming removed 1 base from V and 7 bases from J; junction bases left unmatched: 10. The CDR3 totals 17 residues. Germline assignment: CDR1 MGHRA and CDR2 YSYEKL. CDR3 protein: CASSQAGTGTGGFGYTF. Written as DNA, the CDR3 is TGCGCCAGCAGCCAAGCGGGGACCGGGACAGGGGGCTTTGGCTACACCTTC.

The CDR3 protein is CSAPGGGGQYF. The CDR3 bases are TGCAGTGCTCCAGGGGGCGGCGGACAGTACTTC. The V call is TRBV20-1, the J call TRBJ2-7; TRBD1 agrees at 8 bases. V trimming: 5 bases; J trimming: 10 bases; junction bases outside the gene matches: 7. This CDR3 has 11 residues. Germline CDR1 reads DFQATT; CDR2 reads SNEGSKA (reference sequence).

V and J are TRBV6-1 and TRBJ1-5, with TRBD1 matching over 9 bases. With 0 bases clipped from V and 0 bases from J, the junction kept 6 bases outside the gene matches. The CDR3 length is 18 residues. Germline V gene sequence: CDR1 MNHNS, CDR2 SASEGT. The CDR3 bases are TGTGCCAGCAGTGAAGCGTTGGACAGGGGATATAGCAATCAGCCCCAGCATTTT. It specifies CASSEALDRGYSNQPQHF.

The sample holds many counts of this clone. The chain recombines TRBV5-1 with TRBJ1-1; a possible D gene is TRBD1 (5 bases). V lost 4 bases and J lost 7, with 17 bases in between. CDR1 SGHRS and CDR2 YFSETQ come from the germline V gene. The CDR3 is 14 amino acids. The CDR3: CASSRPDSQIEAFF. DNA for the CDR3: TGCGCCAGCAGCAGACCCGACAGCCAAATTGAAGCTTTCTTT. Filled out from reference TRBV5-1 and TRBJ1-1, the complete variable domain reads KAGVTQTPRYLIKTRGQQVTLSCSPISGHRSVSWYQQTPGQGLQFLFEYFSETQRNKGNFPGRFSGRQFSNSRSEMNVSTLELGDSALYLCASSRPDSQIEAFFGQGTRLTVV.

This clone was observed a few times. J is TRBJ2-1 and V is TRBV21-1; the table's D gene call, TRBD1, was not cross checked with the DNA. TRBV21-1 is shown as a pseudogene. The CDR3 is made up of 16 amino acids. CDR3 region: CASSGGGSPELGWWFF. In DNA form, the CDR3 reads TGTGCCAGCAGCGGAGGGGGCAGTCCTGAGCTTGGGTGGTGGTTCTTC.

CDR3 coding DNA: TGTGCCATCAGTCAAAAGGGCTTACCGGTTACTGAAGCTTTCTTT. Translated, it gives CAISQKGLPVTEAFF. The chain uses TRBV10-3 and TRBJ1-1; no clear D. Germline V CDR1 and CDR2: ENHRY, SYGVKD. Trimming took off 5 bases at V and 5 bases at J, with 18 bases between the two ends. The CDR3 runs to 15 residues.

The chain recombines TRBV5-1 with TRBJ1-1; 9 nucleotides align to TRBD1. Germline CDR1 reads SGHRS; CDR2 reads YFSETQ. Trimming at V came to 0 bases and at J to 5 bases, leaving 8 bases not matched to a gene. The CDR3 has 16 residues. This chain's CDR3 is CASSLGQGGPSTEAFF. The DNA of the CDR3 is TGCGCCAGCAGCTTGGGACAGGGGGGCCCCTCGACTGAAGCTTTCTTT.

J is TRBJ1-5 and V is TRBV7-9; TRBD1 agrees at 8 bases. The CDR3 has 14 residues. With V trimmed by 5 bases and J by 5 bases, 5 bases remained unmatched. Germline assignment: CDR1 SEHNR and CDR2 FQNEAQ (reference sequence). In DNA form, the CDR3 reads TGTGCCAGCAGCCGAGACAGGGGTTATCAGCCCCAGCATTTT. This translates into CASSRDRGYQPQHF.

The chain has TRBV6-1 and TRBJ1-1; D is undetermined. CDR1 is MNHNS, CDR2 SASEGT, per germline. The CDR3 loop spans 13 amino acids. Trimming cost V 2 bases and J 11 bases, with 15 bases left between them. The CDR3: CASSESPQIQAFF. Written as DNA, the CDR3 is TGTGCCAGCAGTGAATCCCCCCAGATTCAGGCTTTCTTT.

This clone has ten or more counts. The V call is TRBV13, the J call TRBJ2-5; tentative D call: TRBD1 (7 bases). The CDR3 is made up of 13 amino acids. Germline V lookup: CDR1 PRHDT, CDR2 FYEKMQ (reference sequence). V dropped 3 bases and J dropped 3 bases, with 8 bases sitting between them. The CDR3: CASSFRGEETQYF. As DNA, the CDR3 is TGTGCCAGCAGCTTCAGGGGGGAAGAGACCCAGTACTTC. The variable domain in full, with the rest retrieved from reference TRBV13 and TRBJ2-5, is AAGVIQSPRHLIKEKRETATLKCYPIPRHDTVYWYQQGPGQDPQFLISFYEKMQSDKGSIPDRFSAQQFSDYHSELNMSSLELGDSALYFCASSFRGEETQYFGPGTRLLVL.

The J gene is TRBJ2-5, the V gene TRBV5-3; 10 bases line up with TRBD2. TRBV5-3 is an ORF for which the function is uncertain. J lost 5 bases, V lost 1 base, and 11 bases had no gene match. The CDR3 extends over 17 amino acids. The CDR3 loop reads CARSLFSGGPKGETQYF. As DNA, the CDR3 is TGTGCCAGAAGCTTGTTTAGCGGGGGGCCGAAGGGGGAGACCCAGTACTTC.

V gene TRBV4-3 combines with J gene TRBJ2-7; unclear D gene. Germline V CDR1 and CDR2: LGHNA, YSLEER. CDR3 length: 16 amino acids. V was cut by 0 bases and J by 6 bases, with 18 bases left in between. The CDR3 coding sequence is TGCGCCAGCAGCCAAGACGCTACCGTTACTGGCGGCGAGCAGTACTTC. Its translation is CASSQDATVTGGEQYF.

Sample share makes this clone medium-sized. The J gene is TRBJ2-1, the V gene TRBV6-5; 8 bases match TRBD2. Germline V gene sequence: CDR1 MNHEY, CDR2 SVGAGI. This CDR3 is built from 15 residues. V shed 7 bases, J shed 2 bases, and the junction held 7 bases outside the gene matches. The CDR3 loop reads CASTLSGAAYNEQFF. The DNA of the CDR3 is TGTGCCAGCACTCTTAGCGGGGCCGCCTACAATGAGCAGTTCTTC.

This clone has more than one count but fewer than ten. The J gene is TRBJ2-5, the V gene TRBV18; 7 nucleotides align to TRBD1. Losses at the gene ends were 9 bases for V and 5 bases for J; bases not matched to a gene: 12. CDR3 length equals 14 residues. Germline CDR1 is KGHSH and CDR2 is LQKENI. For the CDR3, the DNA is TGTGCCAGTTCCCAGCCAGGGGGAGCGGAGACCCAGTACTTC. Its protein product is CASSQPGGAETQYF. Combining the CDR3 with reference TRBV18 and TRBJ2-5 gives the whole variable domain NAGVMQNPRHLVRRRGQEARLRCSPMKGHSHVYWYRQLPEEGLKFMVYLQKENIIDESGMPKERFSAEFPKEGPSILRIQQVVRGDSAAYFCASSQPGGAETQYFGPGTRLLVL.

The CDR3 region is CSAPRTATAFF. The CDR3 nucleotides are TGCAGTGCCCCAAGGACAGCGACAGCTTTCTTT. The V gene is TRBV20-1, the J gene TRBJ1-1, with TRBD1 as a possible D gene (6 bases). This CDR3 is 11 amino acids long. Trimming removed 6 bases at V and 10 bases at J, with 15 bases between. Germline V lookup: CDR1 DFQATT, CDR2 SNEGSKA (reference sequence).

This chain uses TRBV10-2 with TRBJ2-1; D might be TRBD1 or TRBD2, each matching 5 bases. CDR3 length equals 15 residues. The ends were cut back, 3 bases at V and 4 bases at J, with 13 bases in the middle. CDR1 WSHSY and CDR2 SAAADI come from the germline V gene. The CDR3 coding sequence is TGCGCCAGCAGTGAATTAGGGGAGCCATACAATGAGCAGTTCTTC. This sequence encodes CASSELGEPYNEQFF.

The chain has TRBV6-5 and TRBJ1-2; 7 bases agree with TRBD1. Germline CDR1 MNHEY, CDR2 SVGAGI. The ends lost 6 bases at V and 8 bases at J; junction bases unmatched: 9. The CDR3 runs to 13 residues. CDR3 protein: CASRTNRGDGYTF. The CDR3 nucleotides are TGTGCCAGCAGAACGAACAGGGGTGACGGCTACACCTTC.

This clone came up a few times. J is TRBJ2-7 and V is TRBV6-5; TRBD1 is a possible D gene (5 bases). The ends were cut back, 1 base at V and 5 bases at J, with 9 bases in the middle. Germline V gene lookup returns CDR1 MNHEY and CDR2 SVGAGI. The CDR3 extends over 13 amino acids. CDR3 DNA: TGTGCCAGCAGTTACTTGCTGGGGCACGAGCAGTACTTC. It specifies CASSYLLGHEQYF.

The rearrangement joins TRBV7-2 to TRBJ1-2, with 7 bases matching TRBD1. CDR1 and CDR2 from the germline V gene are SGHTA and FQGNSA. This CDR3 contains 12 residues. J gave up 8 bases and V 5 bases, and 5 bases lay outside the gene matches. CDR3 amino acids: CASSPGGSGYTF. The CDR3 DNA reads TGTGCCAGCAGCCCAGGGGGTAGCGGCTACACCTTC. The full variable domain, rest sourced from reference TRBV7-2 and TRBJ1-2, is GAGVSQSPSNKVTEKGKDVELRCDPISGHTALYWYRQSLGQGLEFLIYFQGNSAPDKSGLPSDRFSAERTGGSVSTLTIQRTQQEDSAVYLCASSPGGSGYTFGSGTRLTVV.